The rows below give T cell receptor beta chains drawn from one sample of a study of T cells after yellow fever vaccination. TCRdb re-called the 5' RACE reads with MiXCR, one entry per CDR3 protein. The sample records approximately 450,000 distinct CDR3 sequences, approximately 18% being singletons. The input for sequencing was PBMCs, taken before the yellow fever booster vaccination. The receptors shown here come from a man aged 18-30 years who received the YFV17D yellow fever vaccine. CDR3s include the opening cysteine and the closing phenylalanine or tryptophan. Each record gives: J gene, D gene, V gene, clone size, CDR3 DNA, CDR3 protein. A D gene is named only where the DNA matches it firmly. Some rows have no size entry. The others give once, few or many, or a class for an expanded clone.

j_call: TRBJ2-1
d_call: TRBD2
v_call: TRBV6-6
clone_size: NA
cdr3_nt: TGTGCCAGCGCCGGGACTAGTATCCATGAGCAGTTCTTC
cdr3_aa: CASAGTSIHEQFF

j_call: TRBJ1-1
d_call: TRBD1
v_call: TRBV5-6
clone_size: NA
cdr3_nt: TGTGCCAGCAGCAAGACAGGGGGCCTCGAAGCTTTCTTT
cdr3_aa: CASSKTGGLEAFF

j_call: TRBJ2-3
d_call: NA
v_call: TRBV4-1
clone_size: NA
cdr3_nt: TGCGCCAGCAGCCAAGTAGGGGTTGTCGCAGATACGCAGTATTTT
cdr3_aa: CASSQVGVVADTQYF

j_call: TRBJ1-2
d_call: TRBD1
v_call: TRBV29-1
clone_size: few
cdr3_nt: TGCAGCGTTTCGACAGGGTCTAACTATGGCTACACCTTC
cdr3_aa: CSVSTGSNYGYTF

j_call: TRBJ2-2
d_call: NA
v_call: TRBV29-1
clone_size: few
cdr3_nt: TGCAGCGTTGATCAGGGCGGAACTTCGTCCGGGGAGCTGTTTTTT
cdr3_aa: CSVDQGGTSSGELFF

j_call: TRBJ1-2
d_call: TRBD1
v_call: TRBV6-5
clone_size: few
cdr3_nt: TGTGCCAGCGCTCGGACAGGCCGCTATGGCTACACCTTC
cdr3_aa: CASARTGRYGYTF

j_call: TRBJ1-6
d_call: NA
v_call: TRBV5-1
clone_size: few
cdr3_nt: TGCGCCAGCAGCAGAGACAGAACCAATTCACCCCTCCACTTT
cdr3_aa: CASSRDRTNSPLHF

j_call: TRBJ1-5
d_call: NA
v_call: TRBV19
clone_size: NA
cdr3_nt: TGTGCCAGTAGTCTTAGGACACCTTATAGCAATCAGCCCCAGCATTTT
cdr3_aa: CASSLRTPYSNQPQHF

j_call: TRBJ2-7
d_call: NA
v_call: TRBV9
clone_size: few
cdr3_nt: TGTGCCAGCAGCGTAGCACCCGACGGCTCCTACGAGCAGTACTTC
cdr3_aa: CASSVAPDGSYEQYF

j_call: TRBJ1-1
d_call: NA
v_call: TRBV6-5
clone_size: NA
cdr3_nt: TGTGCCAGCAGGGGAAGGACGGTCGGGCTGGGCACTGAAGCTTTCTTT
cdr3_aa: CASRGRTVGLGTEAFF

j_call: TRBJ1-4
d_call: NA
v_call: TRBV6-5
clone_size: few
cdr3_nt: TGTGCCACCTCAGTCCAAAGTAATGAAAAACTGTTTTTT
cdr3_aa: CATSVQSNEKLFF

j_call: TRBJ2-1
d_call: TRBD2
v_call: TRBV24-1
clone_size: few
cdr3_nt: TGTGCCACCAGTGATTTGGGACTAGCGGGGGATGAGCAGTTCTTC
cdr3_aa: CATSDLGLAGDEQFF

j_call: TRBJ2-2
d_call: NA
v_call: TRBV7-6
clone_size: many
cdr3_nt: TGTGCCAGCAGCTCACGGGACTTCACCGGGGAGCTGTTTTTT
cdr3_aa: CASSSRDFTGELFF

j_call: TRBJ2-5
d_call: NA
v_call: TRBV5-1
clone_size: few
cdr3_nt: TGCGCCAGCAGCATAGGGACTGGAAAAGAGACCCAGTACTTC
cdr3_aa: CASSIGTGKETQYF

j_call: TRBJ1-1
d_call: NA
v_call: TRBV7-9
clone_size: few
cdr3_nt: TGTGCCAGCAGCTTGTGGGCTTCGAACACTGAAGCTTTCTTT
cdr3_aa: CASSLWASNTEAFF

j_call: TRBJ1-5
d_call: NA
v_call: TRBV6-5
clone_size: NA
cdr3_nt: TGTGCCAGCAGAGCCATCGGTGGGTTAAATCAGCCCCAGCATTTT
cdr3_aa: CASRAIGGLNQPQHF

j_call: TRBJ2-3
d_call: NA
v_call: TRBV20-1
clone_size: NA
cdr3_nt: TGCAGTGCTACTGGACAGAGAACCACAGATACGCAGTATTTT
cdr3_aa: CSATGQRTTDTQYF

j_call: TRBJ2-2
d_call: TRBD1
v_call: TRBV6-2/TRBV6-3
clone_size: NA
cdr3_nt: TGTGCCAGCAGCGAACAGGGGGCGCGGGTCACCGGGGAGCTGTTTTTT
cdr3_aa: CASSEQGARVTGELFF

j_call: TRBJ2-1
d_call: NA
v_call: TRBV5-1
clone_size: few
cdr3_nt: TGCGCCAGCAGCTTGGGGGGAAGGGTCGAGCAGTTCTTC
cdr3_aa: CASSLGGRVEQFF

j_call: TRBJ2-3
d_call: TRBD2
v_call: TRBV20-1
clone_size: NA
cdr3_nt: TGCAGTGCTATCCGGACTAGCGGGGACACAGATACGCAGTATTTT
cdr3_aa: CSAIRTSGDTDTQYF

j_call: TRBJ1-5
d_call: NA
v_call: TRBV5-5
clone_size: NA
cdr3_nt: TGTGCCAGCAACCCCGAACCGCACCAATATAGCAATCAGCCCCAGCATTTT
cdr3_aa: CASNPEPHQYSNQPQHF

j_call: TRBJ2-2
d_call: NA
v_call: TRBV7-2
clone_size: NA
cdr3_nt: TGTGCCAGCAGCTTAGTAGTGCGGGGAACGGACACCGGGGAGCTGTTTTTT
cdr3_aa: CASSLVVRGTDTGELFF

j_call: TRBJ2-1
d_call: TRBD2
v_call: TRBV11-2
clone_size: NA
cdr3_nt: TGTGCCAGCAGCTTAGTAGCGGGCGCGGCTTCCGGTGAGCAGTTCTTC
cdr3_aa: CASSLVAGAASGEQFF

j_call: TRBJ2-1
d_call: TRBD2
v_call: TRBV7-2
clone_size: NA
cdr3_nt: TGTGCCAGCAGCACCCGGACTAGCGGGGGCTTACGGGAGCAGTTCTTC
cdr3_aa: CASSTRTSGGLREQFF

j_call: TRBJ2-3
d_call: NA
v_call: TRBV30
clone_size: NA
cdr3_nt: TGTGCCCAGGGCACAGATACGCAGTATTTT
cdr3_aa: CAQGTDTQYF

j_call: TRBJ2-1
d_call: NA
v_call: TRBV2
clone_size: NA
cdr3_nt: TGTGCCAGCAGATCTGTTACCTACAATGAGCAGTTCTTC
cdr3_aa: CASRSVTYNEQFF

j_call: TRBJ2-1
d_call: TRBD1
v_call: TRBV19
clone_size: NA
cdr3_nt: TGTGCCAGTAGTATTCTCAGGGGGCTGAACAATGAGCAGTTCTTC
cdr3_aa: CASSILRGLNNEQFF

j_call: TRBJ2-3
d_call: TRBD2
v_call: TRBV9
clone_size: NA
cdr3_nt: TGTGCCAGCAGCGTAGCCCCCGGGGGGGACCGTGGTACGCAGTATTTT
cdr3_aa: CASSVAPGGDRGTQYF

j_call: TRBJ2-2
d_call: NA
v_call: TRBV14
clone_size: NA
cdr3_nt: TGTGCCAGCAGCCCTCAGTACACCGGGGAGCTGTTTTTT
cdr3_aa: CASSPQYTGELFF

j_call: TRBJ1-1
d_call: NA
v_call: TRBV7-2
clone_size: many
cdr3_nt: TGTGCCAGCAGCCACCCCGGGAACACTGAAGCTTTCTTT
cdr3_aa: CASSHPGNTEAFF

j_call: TRBJ1-6
d_call: NA
v_call: TRBV27
clone_size: NA
cdr3_nt: TGTGCCAGCAGTTTATCCCCAGGAAATTCACCCCTCCACTTT
cdr3_aa: CASSLSPGNSPLHF

j_call: TRBJ2-3
d_call: TRBD2
v_call: TRBV7-6
clone_size: NA
cdr3_nt: TGTGCCAGCAGCTTTCAGCGGGGGGGCACAGATACGCAGTATTTT
cdr3_aa: CASSFQRGGTDTQYF

j_call: TRBJ1-5
d_call: NA
v_call: TRBV3-1
clone_size: few
cdr3_nt: TGTGCCAGCAGCTTAGACAGGCACAATCAGCCCCAGCATTTT
cdr3_aa: CASSLDRHNQPQHF

j_call: TRBJ2-2
d_call: NA
v_call: TRBV12-3/TRBV12-4
clone_size: few
cdr3_nt: TGTGCCAGCAGTCCGCAGACAGTCACCCCGTTTTTT
cdr3_aa: CASSPQTVTPFF

j_call: TRBJ2-2
d_call: NA
v_call: TRBV9
clone_size: NA
cdr3_nt: TGTGCCAGCAGCGTAAGAGCAGGGATGACCGGGGAGCTGTTTTTT
cdr3_aa: CASSVRAGMTGELFF

j_call: TRBJ2-2
d_call: NA
v_call: TRBV6-5
clone_size: NA
cdr3_nt: TGTGCCAGCAGAACTGGGGCGACCAACACCGGGGAGCTGTTTTTT
cdr3_aa: CASRTGATNTGELFF

j_call: TRBJ2-1
d_call: TRBD2
v_call: TRBV12-3/TRBV12-4
clone_size: few
cdr3_nt: TGTGCCAGCAGCCCCTGGGGGGGGAGCTCCTACAATGAGCAGTTCTTC
cdr3_aa: CASSPWGGSSYNEQFF

j_call: TRBJ2-5
d_call: TRBD2
v_call: TRBV28
clone_size: NA
cdr3_nt: TGTGCCAGTGGCCCGGGGGGGGGACTAGCGGGTAACCTCCAGTACTTC
cdr3_aa: CASGPGGGLAGNLQYF

j_call: TRBJ1-2
d_call: NA
v_call: TRBV6-2/TRBV6-3
clone_size: NA
cdr3_nt: TGTGCCAGCAGTTATGAGACAGGCGAGCTCTATGGCTACACCTTC
cdr3_aa: CASSYETGELYGYTF

j_call: TRBJ2-5
d_call: NA
v_call: TRBV2
clone_size: NA
cdr3_nt: TGTGCCAGCAGTGCTAATTGGGGCGAGACCCAGTACTTC
cdr3_aa: CASSANWGETQYF

j_call: TRBJ2-3
d_call: TRBD1
v_call: TRBV27
clone_size: few
cdr3_nt: TGTGCCACCAAGGGACAGGGCGCAGATACGCAGTATTTT
cdr3_aa: CATKGQGADTQYF

j_call: TRBJ2-5
d_call: NA
v_call: TRBV7-9
clone_size: few
cdr3_nt: TGTGCCAGCAGCCCGACCCTCCTGGGGGAGACCCAGTACTTC
cdr3_aa: CASSPTLLGETQYF

j_call: TRBJ2-5
d_call: NA
v_call: TRBV5-1
clone_size: NA
cdr3_nt: TGCGCCAGCAGCCTACTCACCGGGACCCAATCTGGGGCCCAGTACTTC
cdr3_aa: CASSLLTGTQSGAQYF

j_call: TRBJ1-4
d_call: NA
v_call: TRBV6-5
clone_size: NA
cdr3_nt: TGTGCCAGCAGTTATGGTCAGGCAGCTAATGAAAAACTGTTTTTT
cdr3_aa: CASSYGQAANEKLFF

j_call: TRBJ2-5
d_call: TRBD2
v_call: TRBV3-1
clone_size: NA
cdr3_nt: TGTGCCAGCAGCGATAGCGGGGGGGCGCAAGAGACCCAGTACTTC
cdr3_aa: CASSDSGGAQETQYF

j_call: TRBJ1-6
d_call: NA
v_call: TRBV7-9
clone_size: few
cdr3_nt: TGTGCCAGCAGCCGGCTGTCTACAGGGATTTCACCCCTCCACTTT
cdr3_aa: CASSRLSTGISPLHF

j_call: TRBJ2-2
d_call: TRBD2
v_call: TRBV2
clone_size: few
cdr3_nt: TGTGCCAGCAGTGAAGCGGGGACTAGCACCAACACCGGGGAGCTGTTTTTT
cdr3_aa: CASSEAGTSTNTGELFF

j_call: TRBJ1-2
d_call: NA
v_call: TRBV20-1
clone_size: few
cdr3_nt: TGCAGTGCTAGGAGGACATATGGCTACACCTTC
cdr3_aa: CSARRTYGYTF

j_call: TRBJ1-4
d_call: TRBD1
v_call: TRBV6-1
clone_size: few
cdr3_nt: TGTGCCAGCAGTGAAGAGACAGGGAGAAATGAAAAACTGTTTTTT
cdr3_aa: CASSEETGRNEKLFF

j_call: TRBJ2-1
d_call: TRBD2
v_call: TRBV12-3/TRBV12-4
clone_size: NA
cdr3_nt: TGTGCCAGCAGTTTAGCCGGCGGGGGGGCCCACAATGAGCAGTTCTTC
cdr3_aa: CASSLAGGGAHNEQFF

j_call: TRBJ2-7
d_call: NA
v_call: TRBV14
clone_size: NA
cdr3_nt: TGTGCCAGCAGCCGCTTACAGGGTTACGAGCAGTACTTC
cdr3_aa: CASSRLQGYEQYF

j_call: TRBJ2-7
d_call: NA
v_call: TRBV7-9
clone_size: few
cdr3_nt: TGTGCCAGCAGCAGAGGGACCGACGCGGGAATGAAGGGGTACGAGCAGTACTTC
cdr3_aa: CASSRGTDAGMKGYEQYF

j_call: TRBJ1-4
d_call: NA
v_call: TRBV7-2
clone_size: few
cdr3_nt: TGTGCCAGCAGAAAACAACTACGGACTAATGACAAACTGTTTTTT
cdr3_aa: CASRKQLRTNDKLFF

j_call: TRBJ2-2
d_call: NA
v_call: TRBV7-9
clone_size: NA
cdr3_nt: TGTGCCAGCAGCCTGCCGGGGACTTCCACCGGGGAGCTGTTTTTT
cdr3_aa: CASSLPGTSTGELFF

j_call: TRBJ1-1
d_call: TRBD1
v_call: TRBV27
clone_size: NA
cdr3_nt: TGTGCCAGCAGTGCAAACCAGGGGGCGACTGAAGCTTTCTTT
cdr3_aa: CASSANQGATEAFF

j_call: TRBJ1-1
d_call: NA
v_call: TRBV7-3
clone_size: few
cdr3_nt: TGTGCCAGCAGCCCTGATGGGGGCACAAACACTGAAGCTTTCTTT
cdr3_aa: CASSPDGGTNTEAFF